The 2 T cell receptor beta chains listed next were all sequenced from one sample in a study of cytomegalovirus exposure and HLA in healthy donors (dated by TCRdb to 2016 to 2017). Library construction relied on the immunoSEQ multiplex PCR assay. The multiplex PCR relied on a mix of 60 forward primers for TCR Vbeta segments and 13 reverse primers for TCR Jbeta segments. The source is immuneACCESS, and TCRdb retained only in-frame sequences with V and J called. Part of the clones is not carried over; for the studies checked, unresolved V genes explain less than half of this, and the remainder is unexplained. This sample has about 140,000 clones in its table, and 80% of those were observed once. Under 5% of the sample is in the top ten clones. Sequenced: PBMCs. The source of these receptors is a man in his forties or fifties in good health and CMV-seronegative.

The CDR3 DNA follows: TGTGCCAGTAGTTCTTCAGGGGCTGTTAGTGAAGCTTTCTTT. This sequence encodes CASSSSGAVSEAFF. The V gene is TRBV19, the J gene TRBJ1-1, with a possible D match to TRBD1 (6 bases). From germline, CDR1 is LNHDA and CDR2 SQIVND (reference sequence). V shed 5 bases and J shed 7 bases, with 17 bases lying between them. CDR3 size: 14 residues. Filled out from reference TRBV19 and TRBJ1-1, the complete variable domain reads DGGITQSPKYLFRKEGQNVTLSCEQNLNHDAMYWYRQDPGQGLRLIYYSQIVNDFQKGDIAEGYSVSREKKESFPLTVTSAQKNPTAFYLCASSSSGAVSEAFFGQGTRLTVV.

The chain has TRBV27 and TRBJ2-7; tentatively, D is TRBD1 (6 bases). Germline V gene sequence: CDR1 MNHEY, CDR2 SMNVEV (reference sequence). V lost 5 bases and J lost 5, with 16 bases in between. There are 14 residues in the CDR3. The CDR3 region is CASSPLDSGHEQYF. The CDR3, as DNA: TGTGCCAGCAGTCCCCTGGACAGTGGACACGAGCAGTACTTC.